This TCR beta chain was captured in a study of T cells in Graves' hyperthyroidism and ophthalmopathy. Study in general: At initial diagnosis, before any treatment had begun, peripheral blood was obtained. General study points: A model of 13 V-J pairs discriminated ophthalmopathy from stable hyperthyroidism. A median approximately 6.5 months before onset, the model predicted ophthalmopathy.

The authors deemed Graves' hyperthyroidism stable absent ophthalmopathy progression within 18 months. RNA transcripts were the template for amplifying TCR beta CDR3 regions. HTBI primers were employed in a first-round RT-PCR of the TCR CDR3. TCRdb called the multiplex PCR reads again in MiXCR, with one record for every CDR3 protein. The sample lists 800,000 or so distinct CDR3 sequences, 35% to 45% occurring once. In this sample, this clonotype turned up many times. Its target is not known. Looked up from germline, CDR1 is SGHTA and CDR2 is FQGNSA. This CDR3 contains 12 residues. Trimming stripped 10 bases from V and 4 bases from J, with 13 bases between.

The chain is built from TRBV7-2 and TRBJ1-2, with unresolved D. This receptor was identified in a man between 18 and 35 years old with Graves' hyperthyroidism. Material: blood. The CDR3 DNA follows: TGTGCCACCACCCGGTGGGGCTATGGCTACACCTTC. It encodes CATTRWGYGYTF.